Below are 27 T cell receptor beta chains sequenced from a single sample in a study of blood T cell repertoires in COVID-19. Here immunoSEQ multiplex PCR was the method, and the copy in TCRdb shows in-frame clones only, minus some. The sample consists of approximately 100,000 clones, 71% of them appearing once. Sequenced input: peripheral blood. The source of these receptors is a human donor with acute or convalescent COVID-19. The donor label of this sample is uncertain.

The V gene is TRBV6-1, the J gene TRBJ1-6; 9 nucleotides match TRBD1. Trimming at V came to 2 bases and at J to 7 bases, leaving 3 bases not matched to a gene. CDR1 and CDR2 (germline): MNHNS, SASEGT. This CDR3 spans 15 amino acids. The CDR3 region is CASSEYGQGNSPLHF. CDR3 nucleotide sequence: TGTGCCAGCAGTGAATACGGACAGGGGAATTCACCCCTCCACTTT.

This chain links TRBV6-2 or TRBV6-3 with TRBJ1-4, with D maybe TRBD1 (5 bases). This CDR3 comprises 14 residues. The V and J ends lost 3 bases and 8 bases respectively, with 13 bases between them. Germline CDR1 is MNHEY and CDR2 is SVGEGT. CDR3 bases: TGTGCCAGCAGTTATGGGGCAAGAAACGAAAAACTGTTTTTT. Translation gives CASSYGARNEKLFF.

A single count supports this clone. The V call is TRBV6-5, the J call TRBJ2-7, with 9 bases matching TRBD1. Trimming took 0 bases from V and 2 from J; bases not matched to a gene: 5. This CDR3 is 16 amino acids long. Germline CDR1 MNHEY, CDR2 SVGAGI. The CDR3 DNA sequence: TGTGCCAGCAGTTACTCGGACAGGGGACCCCCCTACGAGCAGTACTTC. This translates into CASSYSDRGPPYEQYF.

In this sample, this clone turned up a few times. The chain couples TRBV5-5 to TRBJ2-7; 7 positions match TRBD2. The germline CDR1 and CDR2 sequences are SGHKS and YYEKEE (reference sequence). This CDR3 spans 15 amino acids. V dropped 5 bases and J dropped 1; count of bases not matched to a gene: 9. The DNA of the CDR3 is TGTGCCAGCAGTTTAGACGGGGGGACGTCCTACGAGCAGTACTTC. Translated, it gives CASSLDGGTSYEQYF. The full variable domain, in which reference TRBV5-5 and TRBJ2-7 provide the parts outside the CDR3, is DAGVTQSPTHLIKTRGQQVTLRCSPISGHKSVSWYQQVLGQGPQFIFQYYEKEERGRGNFPDRFSARQFPNYSSELNVNALLLGDSALYLCASSLDGGTSYEQYFGPGTRLTVT.

The chain joins TRBV7-8 to TRBJ2-1; no definite D call. Germline CDR1 SGHVS, CDR2 FQNEAQ. Trimming took off 1 base at V and 12 bases at J, with 13 bases between the two ends. This CDR3 spans 13 amino acids. The DNA of the CDR3 is TGTGCCAGCAGCTTAGGGGTCTCATCGGGGCAGTTCTTC. Its translation is CASSLGVSSGQFF. The full variable domain, completed using reference TRBV7-8 and TRBJ2-1, is GAGVSQSPRYKVAKRGQDVALRCDPISGHVSLFWYQQALGQGPEFLTYFQNEAQLDKSGLPSDRFFAERPEGSVSTLKIQRTQQEDSAVYLCASSLGVSSGQFFGPGTRLTVL.

This clone is deemed medium-sized. The chain carries TRBV14 and TRBJ1-1; the D is unclear. This CDR3 has 13 amino acids. Germline loops: CDR1 SGHDN, CDR2 FVKESK. V shed 6 bases and J shed 3 bases, with 11 bases lying between them. The CDR3 nucleotides are TGTGCCAGCAGTTACGGGGTTTACACTGAAGCTTTCTTT. Its protein is CASSYGVYTEAFF.

The chain couples TRBV21-1 to TRBJ2-7; TRBD1 reflects the table's D call only, with no check against the DNA. TRBV21-1 is a listed pseudogene. CDR3 length equals 15 residues. The CDR3 loop reads CASSQDTGQNYEQYV. The DNA of the CDR3 is TGTGCCAGCAGCCAGGACACCGGACAGAATTACGAGCAGTACGTC.

This chain joins TRBV7-9 and TRBJ2-4; D not resolved. This CDR3 has 14 amino acids. Germline values: CDR1 SEHNR, CDR2 FQNEAQ (reference sequence). Trimming removed 2 bases from V and 0 bases from J, with 5 bases in between. CDR3 sequence reads: CASSLNLAKNIQYF. The CDR3 DNA reads as TGTGCCAGCAGCTTAAATCTAGCCAAAAACATTCAGTACTTC. Supplemented by reference TRBV7-9 and TRBJ2-4, the full variable domain reads DTGVSQNPRHKITKRGQNVTFRCDPISEHNRLYWYRQTLGQGPEFLTYFQNEAQLEKSRLLSDRFSAERPKGSFSTLEIQRTEQGDSAMYLCASSLNLAKNIQYFGAGTRLSVL.

This chain links TRBV28 with TRBJ2-7; 10 nucleotides line up with TRBD2. Germline CDR1 is MDHEN and CDR2 is SYDVKM. The CDR3 spans 16 residues. V lost 7 bases, J lost 3 bases, and 12 bases stayed unmatched. CDR3 region: CASTTAGAGGLYEQYF. For the CDR3, the DNA is TGTGCCAGCACAACTGCCGGAGCGGGGGGGCTCTACGAGCAGTACTTC.

This chain connects TRBV5-3 to TRBJ1-2, with D unclear. TRBV5-3 is sorted into the ORF group, with uncertain function. V gave up 4 bases and J gave up 5 bases, with 9 bases separating them. This CDR3 spans 12 amino acids. The CDR3 coding sequence is TGTGCCAGAAGCCCTCCGGTGTATGGCTACACCTTC. This sequence encodes CARSPPVYGYTF.

This clone has a handful of counts. V and J are TRBV9 and TRBJ2-1; 9 bases line up with TRBD1. V was clipped by 3 bases and J by 8 bases; unmatched bases: 12. The CDR3 totals 16 residues. Germline-derived CDR1 and CDR2 are SGDLS and YYNGEE. The DNA of the CDR3 is TGTGCCAGCAGCGGGCTAGGACAGGGGTTCCGGGATGAGCAGTTCTTC. As protein: CASSGLGQGFRDEQFF.

The V and J genes are TRBV15 and TRBJ2-2; 10 nucleotides line up with TRBD2. The CDR3 is made up of 15 amino acids. V was clipped by 1 base and J by 4 bases; unmatched bases: 0. Per germline, CDR1 LNHNV and CDR2 YYDKDF (reference sequence). The CDR3 sequence: CATSRGLAGTGELFF. DNA of the CDR3: TGTGCCACCAGCAGAGGACTAGCGGGCACCGGGGAGCTGTTTTTT.

This sequence joins TRBV5-1 and TRBJ2-1, with 11 bases that match TRBD2. The CDR3 length is 14 residues. CDR1 and CDR2 from the germline V gene are SGHRS and YFSETQ. J was trimmed by 2 bases and V by 5 bases; bases with no gene match: 0. CDR3 region: CASSSGGAYNEQFF. The CDR3 region has the DNA TGCGCCAGCAGTAGCGGGGGGGCCTACAATGAGCAGTTCTTC.

J is TRBJ1-2 and V is TRBV6-5; 8 nucleotides agree with TRBD1. Germline V gene data show CDR1 as MNHEY and CDR2 as SVGAGI. V gave up 5 bases and J gave up 6 bases; unmatched junction bases: 11. The CDR3 is 15 amino acids. The CDR3 protein is CASSRSAGTGDGYTF. CDR3 nucleotides: TGTGCCAGCAGTAGAAGTGCAGGGACAGGAGATGGCTACACCTTC.

This clone was picked up a small number of times. Here the CDR3 DNA reads TGTGCCAGTAGGGTGACGAGGGTAAGGTCCTACGAGCAGTACGTC. Translating gives CASRVTRVRSYEQYV. The rearrangement links TRBV19 to TRBJ2-7; possibly TRBD2 for D (5 bases). V lost 6 bases and J lost 1, with 16 bases in between. The CDR3 contains 15 residues. Germline CDR1 LNHDA, CDR2 SQIVND (reference sequence).

The V and J genes are TRBV5-4 and TRBJ2-3; 7 bases are shared with TRBD2. The length of the CDR3 is 15 residues. The germline CDR1 and CDR2 sequences are SGHNT and YYREEE (reference sequence). V trimming: 2 bases; J trimming: 1 base; junction bases outside the gene matches: 4. The CDR3 coding sequence is TGTGCCAGCAGCTTCCCCAGCGGGGGCACAGATACGCAGTATTTT. Translating it yields CASSFPSGGTDTQYF.

V and J are TRBV4-2 and TRBJ1-2; D gene ambiguous. CDR1 and CDR2 from the germline V gene are LGHNA and YNFKEQ. Between the trimmed V and J ends, which lost 8 bases and 3 bases, there was a span of 19 bases. This CDR3 has 15 residues. The CDR3 sequence is CASATGPRADYGYTF. CDR3 in DNA: TGTGCCAGCGCCACCGGGCCCCGAGCGGACTATGGCTACACCTTC.

The count of this clone is one. The chain is built from TRBV19 and TRBJ1-5; TRBD1 agrees at 7 bases. CDR3 length: 13 residues. CDR1 is LNHDA, CDR2 SQIVND, per germline (reference sequence). The trim removed 7 bases at V and 4 bases at J, leaving 4 bases unmatched. This CDR3 is CASKDRRNQPQHF. The CDR3 DNA reads TGTGCCAGTAAGGACAGGAGAAATCAGCCCCAGCATTTT.

The V gene is TRBV18, the J gene TRBJ2-2, with D hard to call. The CDR3 is 15 residues long. Germline CDR1 reads KGHSH; CDR2 reads LQKENI. Trimming took off 3 bases at V and 3 bases at J, with 11 bases between the two ends. As DNA, the CDR3 is TGTGCCAGCTCACCTAACCACGCAGACACCGGGGAGCTGTTTTTT. Translating it yields CASSPNHADTGELFF. The full variable domain, in which reference TRBV18 and TRBJ2-2 provide the parts outside the CDR3, is NAGVMQNPRHLVRRRGQEARLRCSPMKGHSHVYWYRQLPEEGLKFMVYLQKENIIDESGMPKERFSAEFPKEGPSILRIQQVVRGDSAAYFCASSPNHADTGELFFGEGSRLTVL.

The chain has TRBV2 and TRBJ2-2, with a weak D call TRBD1 (5 bases). V was cut by 4 bases and J by 4 bases, with 10 bases left in between. The CDR3 sequence is 14 residues long. CDR1 is SNHLY, CDR2 FYNNEI, per germline. The CDR3 loop reads CASSGGRVTGELFF. In DNA form, the CDR3 reads TGTGCCAGCAGTGGGGGCCGAGTCACCGGGGAGCTGTTTTTT.

The V gene is TRBV3-1 (or the pseudogene TRBV3-2), the J gene TRBJ1-2; 11 positions agree with TRBD1. The germline V gene has CDR1 LGHDT and CDR2 YNNKEL (reference sequence). This CDR3 spans 14 amino acids. Trimming at V came to 6 bases and at J to 7 bases, leaving 7 bases not matched to a gene. The CDR3 is CASRDRGLEGGYTF. CDR3 bases: TGTGCCAGCAGGGACAGGGGGCTGGAGGGTGGCTACACCTTC.

The chain couples TRBV6-5 to TRBJ2-2; D is undetermined. Trimming took off 6 bases at V and 5 bases at J, with 13 bases between the two ends. Germline V gene data show CDR1 as MNHEY and CDR2 as SVGAGI. The CDR3 has 14 amino acids. The CDR3 sequence is CASRDTGSTGELFF. CDR3 DNA sequence: TGTGCCAGCAGAGACACTGGAAGTACCGGGGAGCTGTTTTTT.

The chain employs TRBV24-1 and TRBJ1-2, with TRBD1 matching over 7 bases. Trimming took 2 bases from V and 5 from J; bases not matched to a gene: 4. Germline loops: CDR1 KGHDR, CDR2 SFDVKD. CDR3 length equals 14 residues. The DNA of the CDR3 is TGTGCCACCAGTGATTACGGGACAGATTATGGCTACACCTTC. Translation: CATSDYGTDYGYTF.

This sequence joins TRBV10-1 and TRBJ1-1; D remains ambiguous. This CDR3 has 16 residues. Germline V gives CDR1 WNHNN, CDR2 SYGVQD (reference sequence). The V end was cut by 3 bases, the J end by 1 base, with 15 bases between. The chain's CDR3 is CASSDYPRGGNTEAFF. The CDR3, as DNA: TGCGCCAGCAGTGACTACCCACGGGGAGGGAACACTGAAGCTTTCTTT.

The chain carries TRBV5-1 and TRBJ1-1; 8 nucleotides align to TRBD1. V shed 2 bases and J 1 base; nucleotides not matched to a gene: 10. CDR1 is SGHRS, CDR2 YFSETQ, per germline. The CDR3 extends over 17 amino acids. The CDR3 loop is CASSLGQGLLSNTEAFF. The CDR3 coding sequence is TGCGCCAGCAGCTTAGGACAGGGTTTACTCTCGAACACTGAAGCTTTCTTT.

The J gene is TRBJ2-3, the V gene TRBV5-1; possible D gene TRBD1, 5 bases. The V end was cut by 7 bases, the J end by 3 bases, with 9 bases between. The V gene's germline CDR1 is SGHRS and CDR2 YFSETQ. CDR3 size: 12 residues. The CDR3 loop reads CASQGTTDTQYF. DNA of the CDR3: TGCGCCAGCCAGGGTACGACAGATACGCAGTATTTT.

This chain uses TRBV5-1 with TRBJ2-7, with a tentative D call TRBD2 (7 bases). The CDR3 spans 14 residues. Germline V lookup: CDR1 SGHRS, CDR2 YFSETQ. V was clipped by 0 bases and J by 3 bases, with 10 bases between them. CDR3 sequence: CASSLGGGGYEQYF. Written as DNA, the CDR3 is TGCGCCAGCAGCTTGGGCGGGGGCGGCTACGAGCAGTACTTC.